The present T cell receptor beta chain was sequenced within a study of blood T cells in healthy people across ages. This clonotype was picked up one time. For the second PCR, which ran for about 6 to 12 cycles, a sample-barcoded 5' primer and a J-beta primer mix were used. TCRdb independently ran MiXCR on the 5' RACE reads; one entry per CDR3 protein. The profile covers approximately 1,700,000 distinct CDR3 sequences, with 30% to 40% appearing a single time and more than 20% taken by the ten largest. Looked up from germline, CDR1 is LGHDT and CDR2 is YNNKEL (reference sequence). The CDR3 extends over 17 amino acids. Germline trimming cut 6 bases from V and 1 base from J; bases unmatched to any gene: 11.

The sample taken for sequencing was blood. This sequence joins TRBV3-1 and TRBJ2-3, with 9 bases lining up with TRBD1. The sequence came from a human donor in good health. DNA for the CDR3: TGTGCCAGCAGGGCAAACAGGGGGCCCTTACGCACAGATACGCAGTATTTT. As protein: CASRANRGPLRTDTQYF.